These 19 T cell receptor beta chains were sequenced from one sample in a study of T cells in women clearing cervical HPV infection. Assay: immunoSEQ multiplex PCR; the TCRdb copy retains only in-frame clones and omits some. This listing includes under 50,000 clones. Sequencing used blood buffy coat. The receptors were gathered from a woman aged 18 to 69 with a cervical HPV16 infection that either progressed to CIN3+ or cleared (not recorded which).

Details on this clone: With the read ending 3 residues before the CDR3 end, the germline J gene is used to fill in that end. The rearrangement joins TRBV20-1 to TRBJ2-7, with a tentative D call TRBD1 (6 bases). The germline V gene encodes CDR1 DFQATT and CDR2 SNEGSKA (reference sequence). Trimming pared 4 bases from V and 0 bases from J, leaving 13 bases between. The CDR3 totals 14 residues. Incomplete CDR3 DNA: TGCAGTGCTACTCGACAGGTCAGCTCCTACGAG. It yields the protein CSATRQVSSYE. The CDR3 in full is CSATRQVSSYEQYF.

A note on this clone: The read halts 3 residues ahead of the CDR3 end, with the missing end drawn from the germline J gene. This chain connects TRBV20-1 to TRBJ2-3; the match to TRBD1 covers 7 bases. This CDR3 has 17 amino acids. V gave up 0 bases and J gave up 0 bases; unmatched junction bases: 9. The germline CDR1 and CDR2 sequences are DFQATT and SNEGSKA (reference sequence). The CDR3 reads CSARDLSRDSSTDTQYF. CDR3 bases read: TGCAGTGCTAGAGACCTCAGCCGGGACAGTAGCACAGATACG.

CDR3 sequence reads: CSASPPGSSYEQYF. CDR3 bases read: TGCAGTGCTAGTCCCCCAGGGAGCTCCTACGAG. J is TRBJ2-7 and V is TRBV20-1; D may be TRBD1 or TRBD2 (5 bases each). With the read ending 3 residues before the CDR3 end, the germline J gene is used to fill in that end. Trimming removed 3 bases at V and 0 bases at J, with 12 bases between. Germline CDR1 DFQATT, CDR2 SNEGSKA (reference sequence). The CDR3 has 14 amino acids.

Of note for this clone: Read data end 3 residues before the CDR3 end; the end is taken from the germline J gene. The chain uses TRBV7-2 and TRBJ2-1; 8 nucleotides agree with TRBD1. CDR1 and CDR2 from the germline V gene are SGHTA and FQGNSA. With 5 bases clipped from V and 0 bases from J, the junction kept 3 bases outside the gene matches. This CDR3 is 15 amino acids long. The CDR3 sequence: CASSADRGSYNEQFF. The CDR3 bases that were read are TGTGCCAGCAGCGCCGACAGGGGCTCCTACAATGAG.

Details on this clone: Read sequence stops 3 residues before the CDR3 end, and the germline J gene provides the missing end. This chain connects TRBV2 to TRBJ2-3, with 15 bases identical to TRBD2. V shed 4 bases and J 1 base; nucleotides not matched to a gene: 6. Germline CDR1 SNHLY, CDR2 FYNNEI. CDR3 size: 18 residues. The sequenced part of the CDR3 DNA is TGTGCCAGCAGTGTAGGGACTAGCGGGGGGCCCCGCACAGATACG. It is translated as CASSVGTSGGPRTDT. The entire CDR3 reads CASSVGTSGGPRTDTQYF.

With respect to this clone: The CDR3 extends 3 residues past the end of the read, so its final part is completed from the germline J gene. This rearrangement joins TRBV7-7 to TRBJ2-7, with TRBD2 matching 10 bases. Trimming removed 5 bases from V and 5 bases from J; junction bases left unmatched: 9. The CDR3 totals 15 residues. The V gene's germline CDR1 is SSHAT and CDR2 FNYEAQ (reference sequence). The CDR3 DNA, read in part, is TGTGCCAGCAGCCCGGGACTAGCGTCGTTAAACGAG. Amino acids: CASSPGLASLNE. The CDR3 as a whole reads CASSPGLASLNEQYF.

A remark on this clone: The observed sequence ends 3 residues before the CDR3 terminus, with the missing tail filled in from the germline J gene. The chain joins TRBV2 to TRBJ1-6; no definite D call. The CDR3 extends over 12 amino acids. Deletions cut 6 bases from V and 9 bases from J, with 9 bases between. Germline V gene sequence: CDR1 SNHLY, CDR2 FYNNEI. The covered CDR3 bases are TGTGCCAGCAGATCTTACGGTTCACCC. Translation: CASRSYGSP. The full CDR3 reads CASRSYGSPLHF.

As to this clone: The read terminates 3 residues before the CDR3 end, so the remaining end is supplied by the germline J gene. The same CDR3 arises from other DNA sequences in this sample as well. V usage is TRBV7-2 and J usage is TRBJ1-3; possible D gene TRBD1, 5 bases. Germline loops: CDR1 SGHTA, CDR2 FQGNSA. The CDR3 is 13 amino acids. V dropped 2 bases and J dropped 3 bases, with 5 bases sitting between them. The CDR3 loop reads CASSLQGGNTIYF. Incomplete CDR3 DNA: TGTGCCAGCAGCTTACAGGGTGGAAACACC. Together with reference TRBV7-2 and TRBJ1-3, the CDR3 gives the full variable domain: GAGVSQSPSNKVTEKGKDVELRCDPISGHTALYWYRQSLGQGLEFLIYFQGNSAPDKSGLPSDRFSAERTGGSVSTLTIQRTQQEDSAVYLCASSLQGGNTIYFGEGSWLTVV.

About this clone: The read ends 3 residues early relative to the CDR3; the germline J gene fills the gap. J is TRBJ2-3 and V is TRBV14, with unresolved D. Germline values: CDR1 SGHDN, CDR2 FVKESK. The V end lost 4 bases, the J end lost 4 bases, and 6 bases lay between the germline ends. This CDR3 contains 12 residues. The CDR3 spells CASSLRSDTQYF. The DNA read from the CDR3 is TGTGCCAGCAGCCTGCGGTCAGATACG.

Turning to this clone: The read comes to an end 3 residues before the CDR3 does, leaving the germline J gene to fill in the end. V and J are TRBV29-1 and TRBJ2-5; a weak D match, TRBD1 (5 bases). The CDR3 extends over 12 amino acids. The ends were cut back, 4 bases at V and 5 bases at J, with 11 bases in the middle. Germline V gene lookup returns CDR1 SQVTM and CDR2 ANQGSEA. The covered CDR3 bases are TGCAGCGTTGTTAAAGGGGATGAGACC. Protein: CSVVKGDET. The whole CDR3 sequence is CSVVKGDETQYF.

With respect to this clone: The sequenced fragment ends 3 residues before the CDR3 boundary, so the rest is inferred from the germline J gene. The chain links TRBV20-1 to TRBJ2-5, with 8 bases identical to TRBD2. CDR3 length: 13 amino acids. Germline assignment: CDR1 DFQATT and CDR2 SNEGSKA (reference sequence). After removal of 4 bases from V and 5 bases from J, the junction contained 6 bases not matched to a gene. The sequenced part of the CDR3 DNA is TGCAGTGCTACCTCGGGGGGGGTGGAGACC. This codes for CSATSGGVET. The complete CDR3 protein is CSATSGGVETQYF.

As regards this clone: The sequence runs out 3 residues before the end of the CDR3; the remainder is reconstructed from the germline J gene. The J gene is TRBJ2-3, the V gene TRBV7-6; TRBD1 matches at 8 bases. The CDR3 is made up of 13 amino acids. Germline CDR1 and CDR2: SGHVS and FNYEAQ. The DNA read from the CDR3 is TGTGCCAGCAGCTTCGGACAGGGTGAGACG. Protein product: CASSFGQGET. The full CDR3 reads CASSFGQGETQYF.

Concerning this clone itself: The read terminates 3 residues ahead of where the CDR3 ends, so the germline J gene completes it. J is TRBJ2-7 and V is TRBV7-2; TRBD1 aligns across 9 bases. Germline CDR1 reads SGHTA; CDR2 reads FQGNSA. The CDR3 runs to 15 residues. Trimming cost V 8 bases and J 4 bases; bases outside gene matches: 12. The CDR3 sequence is CASRLSGTGSYEQYF. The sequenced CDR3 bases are TGTGCCAGCCGGCTCTCCGGGACAGGGTCGTACGAG. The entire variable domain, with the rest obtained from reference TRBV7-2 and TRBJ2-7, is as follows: GAGVSQSPSNKVTEKGKDVELRCDPISGHTALYWYRQSLGQGLEFLIYFQGNSAPDKSGLPSDRFSAERTGGSVSTLTIQRTQQEDSAVYLCASRLSGTGSYEQYFGPGTRLTVT.

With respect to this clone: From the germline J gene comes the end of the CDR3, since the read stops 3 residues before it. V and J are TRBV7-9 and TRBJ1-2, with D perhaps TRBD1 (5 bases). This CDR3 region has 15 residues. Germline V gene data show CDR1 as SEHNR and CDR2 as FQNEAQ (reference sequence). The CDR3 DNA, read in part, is TGTGCCAGCAGCTTTGGGACTAGCGGGCCAGATACC. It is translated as CASSFGTSGPDT. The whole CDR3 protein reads CASSFGTSGPDTYTF.

The CDR3 loop reads CSARDRDQPQHF. The sequenced CDR3 bases are TGCAGTGCTAGAGACAGAGATCAGCCC. The chain recombines TRBV20-1 with TRBJ1-5; D remains unclear. The sequenced fragment ends 3 residues before the CDR3 boundary, so the rest is inferred from the germline J gene. V lost 0 bases to trimming and J lost 5 bases, with 5 bases between them. This CDR3 is 12 amino acids long. Germline V gives CDR1 DFQATT, CDR2 SNEGSKA (reference sequence).

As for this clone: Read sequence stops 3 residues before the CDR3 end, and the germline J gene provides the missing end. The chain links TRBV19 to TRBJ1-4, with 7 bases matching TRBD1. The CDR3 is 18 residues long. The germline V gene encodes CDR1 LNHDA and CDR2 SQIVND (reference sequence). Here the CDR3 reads CASSPTRGPTGHNSPLFF. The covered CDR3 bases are TGTGCCAGTAGTCCGACTAGGGGACCGACAGGGCATAATTCACCA.

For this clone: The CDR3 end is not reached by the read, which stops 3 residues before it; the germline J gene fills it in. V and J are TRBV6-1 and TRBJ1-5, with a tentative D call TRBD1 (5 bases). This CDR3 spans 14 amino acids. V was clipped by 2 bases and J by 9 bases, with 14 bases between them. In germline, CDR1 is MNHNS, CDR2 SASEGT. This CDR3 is CASSEWGGQRPQHF. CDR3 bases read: TGTGCCAGCAGTGAATGGGGGGGTCAAAGGCCC.

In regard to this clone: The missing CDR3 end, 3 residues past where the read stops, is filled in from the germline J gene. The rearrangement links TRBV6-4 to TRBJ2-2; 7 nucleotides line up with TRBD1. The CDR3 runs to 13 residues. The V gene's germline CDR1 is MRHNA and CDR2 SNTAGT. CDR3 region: CAGSRGINSPLFF. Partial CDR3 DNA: TGTGCCGGCTCCAGGGGGATTAATTCACCG.

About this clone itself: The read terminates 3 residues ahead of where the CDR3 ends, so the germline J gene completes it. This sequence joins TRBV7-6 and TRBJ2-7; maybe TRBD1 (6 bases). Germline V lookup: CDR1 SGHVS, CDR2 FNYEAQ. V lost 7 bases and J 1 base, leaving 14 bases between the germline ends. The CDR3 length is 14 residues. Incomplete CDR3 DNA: TGTGCCAGCACCGAGAGACAGGATTCCTACGAG. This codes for CASTERQDSYE. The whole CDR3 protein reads CASTERQDSYEQYF.